This paragraph covers one T cell receptor (beta chain) sequence. Its antigen is as yet unknown. This specimen comes from a study of radiation and T cells in renal cell carcinoma. Time point here: blood 2 weeks post-SBRT. Treatment described: 15 Gy SBRT to primary tumor, nephrectomy 4 weeks later. Radiation-treated patients gave blood at baseline, week 2 and week 4. Clear cell pathology was present in this patient's renal cell carcinoma. Overall study results and limits: From baseline, blood top tumor clonotypes peaked at 2 weeks post-radiation.

CDR3 length equals 20 residues. The germline V gene encodes CDR1 LGHNA and CDR2 YSLEER. The trim removed 4 bases at V and 0 bases at J, leaving 14 bases unmatched. Produced via immunoSEQ multiplex PCR; TCRdb's table is partial and in-frame only. There are around 26,000 clones in the sample; roughly 80% occur only once, and approximately 30% lies in the top ten. The clonotype comes from a man aged 55 to 70 with renal cell carcinoma. The material was blood, obtained from a patient whose treatment included radiotherapy and nephrectomy. The J gene is TRBJ1-6, the V gene TRBV4-3; 8 nucleotides match TRBD1. The CDR3 DNA sequence: TGCGCCAGCAGCCTCACCAGGACAGGGTCCCTCATCTCCTATAATTCACCCCTCCACTTT. As protein: CASSLTRTGSLISYNSPLHF.